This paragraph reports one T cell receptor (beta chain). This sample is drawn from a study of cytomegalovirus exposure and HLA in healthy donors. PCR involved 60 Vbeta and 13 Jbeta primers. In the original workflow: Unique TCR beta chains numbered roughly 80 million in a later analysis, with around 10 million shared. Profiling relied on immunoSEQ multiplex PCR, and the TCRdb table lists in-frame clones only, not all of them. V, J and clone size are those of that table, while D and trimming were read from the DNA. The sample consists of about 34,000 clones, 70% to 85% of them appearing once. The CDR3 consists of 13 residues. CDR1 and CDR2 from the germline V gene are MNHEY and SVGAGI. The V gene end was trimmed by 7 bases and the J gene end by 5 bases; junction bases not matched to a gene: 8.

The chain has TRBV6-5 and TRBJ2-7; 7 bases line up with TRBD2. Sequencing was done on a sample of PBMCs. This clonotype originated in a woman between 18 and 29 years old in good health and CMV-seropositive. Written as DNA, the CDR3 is TGTGCCAGCACCCCTCGCGGGGGAGACGAGCAGTACTTC. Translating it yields CASTPRGGDEQYF.